Listed below are T cell receptor beta chains from one sample, sequenced in a study of blood T cell repertoires in COVID-19. TCRdb's table, derived via immunoSEQ multiplex PCR, lists solely in-frame clones and lacks some. Of under 150,000 clones in the sample, 70% to 90% were seen once. The sample taken for sequencing was peripheral blood. Every receptor here comes from a woman aged 50 to 60 with acute or convalescent COVID-19. The CDR3 runs from the conserved cysteine through the conserved F or W. Each record gives: CDR3 protein, CDR3 DNA, clone size, V gene, D gene, J gene. The D gene is left open where the match is weak. Size is stated for part of the rows, as once, few or many counts, or as a class when the clone is expanded.

CASSESRDTGELFF | TGTGCCAGCAGCGAATCAAGAGACACCGGGGAGCTGTTTTTT | . | TRBV9 | . | TRBJ2-2
CAISEGAGLANTGELFF | TGTGCCATCAGTGAAGGAGCGGGACTAGCGAACACCGGGGAGCTGTTTTTT | . | TRBV10-3 | TRBD2 | TRBJ2-2
CASREAGGQGSHEQYF | TGTGCCAGCAGGGAGGCCGGTGGACAGGGTTCCCACGAGCAGTACTTC | . | TRBV13 | TRBD1 | TRBJ2-7
CASSEYMEKLFF | TGTGCCAGCAGTGAATATATGGAAAAACTGTTTTTT | . | TRBV2 | . | TRBJ1-4
CASSPQFGGGYQETQYF | TGTGCCAGCTCCCCACAGTTCGGGGGGGGATACCAAGAGACCCAGTACTTC | . | TRBV18 | TRBD2 | TRBJ2-5
CASRWGVETQYF | TGTGCCAGCAGGTGGGGGGTAGAGACCCAGTACTTC | . | TRBV6-5 | . | TRBJ2-5
CATSGRTEDQPQHF | TGTGCCACCAGTGGACGGACAGAGGATCAGCCCCAGCATTTT | . | TRBV24-1 | . | TRBJ1-5
CASSLGGFQPQHF | TGTGCCAGCAGCTTAGGAGGGTTTCAGCCCCAGCATTTT | once | TRBV7-2 | . | TRBJ1-5
CASKLIAGELFF | TGTGCCAGCAAATTGATAGCCGGGGAGCTGTTTTTT | many | TRBV27 | . | TRBJ2-2
CASSPWEGGMNTEAFF | TGTGCCAGCAGCCCCTGGGAGGGGGGGATGAACACTGAAGCTTTCTTT | . | TRBV7-8 | . | TRBJ1-1
CASRSRRIVSDGTNEKLFF | TGTGCCAGTAGATCCAGGAGGATAGTCTCTGATGGAACTAATGAAAAACTGTTTTTT | . | TRBV19 | . | TRBJ1-4
CASSVGEGSRETQYF | TGTGCCAGCAGCGTAGGAGAGGGCTCAAGGGAGACCCAGTACTTC | . | TRBV9 | . | TRBJ2-5
CASSLSPGTGYEQYF | TGCGCCAGCAGCTTATCTCCCGGGACAGGGTACGAGCAGTACTTC | . | TRBV5-1 | TRBD1 | TRBJ2-7
CASSLGSSRGQPQHF | TGTGCCAGCAGTTTGGGAAGTAGTCGCGGGCAGCCCCAGCATTTT | . | TRBV6-5 | . | TRBJ1-5
CASSQYQETQYF | TGTGCCAGCAGCCAATATCAAGAGACCCAGTACTTC | . | TRBV4-2 | . | TRBJ2-5
CASSTGTVPTEQYF | TGTGCCAGCAGCACCGGGACAGTTCCTACCGAGCAGTACTTC | . | TRBV28 | TRBD1 | TRBJ2-7
CASSLALAGVYEQYF | TGCGCCAGCAGCTTGGCGCTAGCGGGGGTTTACGAGCAGTACTTC | . | TRBV5-1 | TRBD2 | TRBJ2-7
CASSPPEGGYTF | TGTGCCAGCTCACCACCGGAGGGTGGCTACACCTTC | once | TRBV18 | . | TRBJ1-2
CASRPKTPVGTEAFF | TGTGCCAGCAGACCAAAGACACCCGTGGGCACTGAAGCTTTCTTT | . | TRBV6-5 | . | TRBJ1-1